This is a list of T cell receptor beta chains from one sample in a study of tumor-infiltrating lymphocytes in localized non-small cell lung cancer. Profiling relied on immunoSEQ multiplex PCR, and the TCRdb table lists in-frame clones only, not all of them. The sample has 21,000 or so clones, around 75% seen once. The specimen sequenced was lung tumor tissue. These receptors originate from a human donor with non-small cell lung cancer. The CDR3 runs from the conserved cysteine through the conserved F or W. D genes are given only for firm matches. Size is omitted from some rows. Given values are once, few, many or a class for expanded clones.

J gene	clone size	V gene	D gene	CDR3 length	CDR3 protein	CDR3 DNA
TRBJ2-7	few	TRBV18	.	12	CASSMDSYEQYF	TGTGCCAGCTCAATGGACAGTTACGAGCAGTACTTC
TRBJ2-1	.	TRBV15	.	11	CATSRSFEQFF	TGTGCCACCAGCAGGAGTTTTGAGCAGTTCTTC
TRBJ1-4	.	TRBV6-1	TRBD1	15	CASSGQTGPNEKLFF	TGTGCCAGCAGTGGGCAGACAGGGCCTAATGAAAAACTGTTTTTT
TRBJ2-3	.	TRBV4-2	TRBD1	16	CASSQDPGQGADTQYF	TGTGCCAGCAGCCAAGATCCGGGACAGGGGGCAGATACGCAGTATTTT
TRBJ1-5	.	TRBV9	.	15	CASSVGPESNQPQHF	TGTGCCAGCAGCGTAGGCCCAGAAAGCAATCAGCCCCAGCATTTT
TRBJ1-2	.	TRBV30	.	13	CAWSVQGGYGYTF	TGTGCCTGGAGTGTACAAGGGGGCTATGGCTACACCTTC
TRBJ2-1	medium-sized	TRBV9	.	15	CASSVKVSSYNEQFF	TGTGCCAGCAGCGTAAAGGTGAGCTCCTACAATGAGCAGTTCTTC
TRBJ2-7	.	TRBV6-1	TRBD1	13	CASSGQGSYEQYF	TGTGCCAGCAGTGGACAGGGTTCCTACGAGCAGTACTTC
TRBJ1-5	.	TRBV9	.	12	CASSAGNQPQHF	TGTGCCAGCAGCGCCGGCAATCAGCCCCAGCATTTT
TRBJ2-7	.	TRBV30	TRBD1	12	CAWKDRGYEQYF	TGTGCCTGGAAAGACAGGGGCTACGAGCAGTACTTC
TRBJ2-7	.	TRBV10-3	.	13	CAIGSTGRYEQYF	TGTGCCATCGGGTCGACAGGAAGGTACGAGCAGTACTTC
TRBJ1-3	once	TRBV18	.	16	CASSQSQGAPGNTIYF	TGTGCCAGCTCCCAATCACAGGGAGCTCCTGGAAACACCATATATTTT
TRBJ2-3	.	TRBV29-1	TRBD2	17	CSVEDRGGVAETDTQYF	TGCAGCGTTGAAGATCGGGGGGGGGTCGCCGAAACAGATACGCAGTATTTT
TRBJ1-1	.	TRBV2	.	13	CASRQGLYPEAFF	TGTGCCAGCAGGCAGGGGCTTTACCCTGAAGCTTTCTTT
TRBJ2-4	once	TRBV5-1	TRBD2	14	CASSPWGRENIQYF	TGCGCCAGCAGCCCGTGGGGGAGGGAAAACATTCAGTACTTC
TRBJ1-2	once	TRBV19	.	13	CASSVQEDYGYTF	TGTGCCAGTAGTGTACAGGAGGACTATGGCTACACCTTC
TRBJ1-5	few	TRBV30	.	14	CAWSQSGANQPQHF	TGTGCCTGGAGCCAGTCAGGGGCGAATCAGCCCCAGCATTTT
TRBJ2-5	.	TRBV5-1	TRBD1	15	CASSLGTGPQETQYF	TGCGCCAGCAGCTTAGGGACAGGCCCTCAGGAGACCCAGTACTTC
TRBJ2-1	.	TRBV5-6	.	15	CASRSRLGQTDEQFF	TGTGCCAGCAGGTCGAGACTGGGGCAGACGGATGAGCAGTTCTTC
TRBJ2-5	.	TRBV7-3	.	13	CASSLSAMETQYF	TGTGCCAGCAGCTTAAGCGCTATGGAGACCCAGTACTTC
TRBJ2-7	.	TRBV6-6	.	15	CASSYGLNQGGEQYF	TGTGCCAGCAGTTACGGGCTGAATCAAGGGGGCGAGCAGTACTTC
TRBJ1-5	.	TRBV9	TRBD1	15	CASSVEGQSNQPQHF	TGTGCCAGCAGCGTAGAGGGACAGAGTAATCAGCCCCAGCATTTT
TRBJ1-1	medium-sized	TRBV5-4	.	13	CASRDSMNTEAFF	TGTGCCAGCAGGGACAGTATGAACACTGAAGCTTTCTTT
TRBJ2-5	.	TRBV7-9	TRBD1	16	CASRKTGGIGQETQYF	TGTGCCAGCAGAAAGACAGGGGGAATAGGTCAAGAGACCCAGTACTTC
TRBJ2-5	.	TRBV11-3	TRBD2	17	CASRSRPSGGFPETQYF	TGTGCCAGCAGATCACGGCCCAGCGGGGGATTCCCGGAGACCCAGTACTTC
TRBJ2-3	few	TRBV2	.	12	CASSGDGDTQYF	TGTGCCAGCAGTGGCGACGGGGATACGCAGTATTTT
TRBJ1-2	.	TRBV5-1	.	14	CASSLSGGGHGYTF	TGCGCCAGCAGCTTGTCGGGGGGCGGTCATGGCTACACCTTC
TRBJ2-7	.	TRBV7-2	TRBD2	14	CASSIAGVTYEQYF	TGTGCCAGCAGCATAGCGGGGGTAACCTACGAGCAGTACTTC
TRBJ2-2	.	TRBV9	.	14	CASSDPGKGLELFF	TGTGCCAGCAGCGACCCCGGGAAGGGATTGGAGCTGTTTTTT
TRBJ1-2	.	TRBV19	.	15	CASSPKVPASYGYTF	TGTGCCAGTAGTCCGAAAGTACCGGCTAGCTATGGCTACACCTTC
TRBJ2-1	.	TRBV6-1	TRBD2	15	CASSPGGPIGNEQFF	TGTGCCAGCAGTCCGGGGGGGCCCATTGGGAATGAGCAGTTCTTC
TRBJ2-7	.	TRBV29-1	.	13	CSVRDYSTYEQYF	TGCAGCGTCCGAGATTACAGTACCTACGAGCAGTACTTC
TRBJ1-2	.	TRBV4-3	.	14	CASSQVGSNYGYTF	TGCGCCAGCAGCCAAGTAGGGTCTAACTATGGCTACACCTTC
TRBJ1-6	.	TRBV6-6	.	16	CASIQTGRVRNSPLHF	TGTGCCAGCATCCAAACCGGCAGGGTTCGCAATTCACCCCTCCACTTT
TRBJ1-4	.	TRBV27	.	16	CASSLAGAGANEKLFF	TGTGCCAGCAGTTTAGCGGGGGCAGGGGCTAATGAAAAACTGTTTTTT
TRBJ1-2	.	TRBV6-5	TRBD1	13	CASGPDRGYGYTF	TGTGCCAGCGGGCCCGACAGGGGCTATGGCTACACCTTC
TRBJ2-5	few	TRBV7-9	.	12	CASSPTQKTQYF	TGTGCCAGCAGCCCAACACAGAAGACCCAGTACTTC
TRBJ2-2	.	TRBV14	.	17	CASSQDRGRARTGELFF	TGTGCCAGCAGCCAAGATCGGGGCCGGGCAAGGACCGGGGAGCTGTTTTTT
TRBJ1-1	.	TRBV18	TRBD1	16	CASSPESGTGNGEAFF	TGTGCCAGCTCACCAGAGTCCGGGACAGGTAACGGTGAAGCTTTCTTT
TRBJ2-7	.	TRBV29-1	.	12	CSVGQEWGEQYF	TGCAGCGTTGGCCAAGAGTGGGGAGAGCAGTACTTC
TRBJ1-3	.	TRBV2	.	13	CASSARAGNTIYF	TGTGCCAGCAGTGCCAGGGCTGGAAACACCATATATTTT